The rows below give T cell receptor beta chains drawn from one sample of a study of lymphopenia after photon versus proton radiotherapy. Method: immunoSEQ multiplex PCR; TCRdb's copy keeps in-frame clones and lacks some. Of 15,000 to 20,000 clones listed, roughly nine tenths are singletons. The sequencing used peripheral blood, collected from a patient treated with proton-based radiotherapy. These receptors were obtained from a man between 65 and 79 years old with pancreatic cancer. CDR3s include the opening cysteine and the closing phenylalanine or tryptophan. A D gene is named only where the DNA matches it firmly. Part of the rows lack a size; the others show once, few, many or a class for expanded clones.

clone size: once; D gene: TRBD1; V gene: TRBV5-6; CDR3 length: 16; J gene: TRBJ1-5; CDR3 DNA: TGTGCCAGCAGCGGGGGGCCAGGGGGCCTTAGTCAGCCCCAGCATTTT; CDR3 protein: CASSGGPGGLSQPQHF
clone size: NA; D gene: TRBD1; V gene: TRBV15; CDR3 length: 16; J gene: TRBJ1-4; CDR3 DNA: TGTGCCACCAGCAGAGAACAGGGGGATAGTGGTGAAAAACTGTTTTTT; CDR3 protein: CATSREQGDSGEKLFF
clone size: NA; D gene: NA; V gene: TRBV13; CDR3 length: 15; J gene: TRBJ1-4; CDR3 DNA: TGTGCCAGCAGCCCCCCCCGGGCAACTAATGAAAAACTGTTTTTT; CDR3 protein: CASSPPRATNEKLFF
clone size: NA; D gene: TRBD1; V gene: TRBV19; CDR3 length: 15; J gene: TRBJ1-5; CDR3 DNA: TGTGCCAGTAGTATAGGCGGACAGGGGAATCAGCCCCAGCATTTT; CDR3 protein: CASSIGGQGNQPQHF
clone size: NA; D gene: TRBD2; V gene: TRBV9; CDR3 length: 15; J gene: TRBJ2-7; CDR3 DNA: TGTGCCAGCAGCGTAGTAGGCGGGAGTAACTACGAGCAGTACTTC; CDR3 protein: CASSVVGGSNYEQYF
clone size: NA; D gene: NA; V gene: TRBV5-1; CDR3 length: 16; J gene: TRBJ1-6; CDR3 DNA: TGCGCCAGCAGCTTGACGTCCTTTGGCCCAAATTCACCCCTCCACTTT; CDR3 protein: CASSLTSFGPNSPLHF
clone size: once; D gene: TRBD1; V gene: TRBV28; CDR3 length: 16; J gene: TRBJ1-5; CDR3 DNA: TGTGCCAGCAGGGACGACAGGGGGGAGGGCAATCAGCCCCAGCATTTT; CDR3 protein: CASRDDRGEGNQPQHF
clone size: NA; D gene: NA; V gene: TRBV7-9; CDR3 length: 15; J gene: TRBJ1-1; CDR3 DNA: TGTGCCAGCAGCCCAAGACAGACTACGAACACTGAAGCTTTCTTT; CDR3 protein: CASSPRQTTNTEAFF
clone size: few; D gene: TRBD1; V gene: TRBV29-1; CDR3 length: 13; J gene: TRBJ2-7; CDR3 DNA: TGCAGCGTTCGGACAGGGGGCTTTTACGAGCAGTACTTC; CDR3 protein: CSVRTGGFYEQYF
clone size: NA; D gene: TRBD1; V gene: TRBV7-3; CDR3 length: 16; J gene: TRBJ1-5; CDR3 DNA: TGTGCCAGCAGCCCCACAGGGGAGGGAGGCAATCAGCCCCAGCATTTT; CDR3 protein: CASSPTGEGGNQPQHF
clone size: NA; D gene: TRBD1; V gene: TRBV27; CDR3 length: 13; J gene: TRBJ2-7; CDR3 DNA: TGTGCCAGCAGATCGGGACAGCGCTACGAGCAGTACTTC; CDR3 protein: CASRSGQRYEQYF
clone size: NA; D gene: NA; V gene: TRBV7-2; CDR3 length: 15; J gene: TRBJ1-1; CDR3 DNA: TGTGCCAGCAGCTCGGGAAAAGATCGGAACACTGAAGCTTTCTTT; CDR3 protein: CASSSGKDRNTEAFF
clone size: NA; D gene: NA; V gene: TRBV29-1; CDR3 length: 14; J gene: TRBJ2-5; CDR3 DNA: TGCAGCGGCGACACCGGGACTGGCGGAGAGACCCAGTACTTC; CDR3 protein: CSGDTGTGGETQYF
clone size: NA; D gene: TRBD1; V gene: TRBV5-1; CDR3 length: 18; J gene: TRBJ2-6; CDR3 DNA: TGCGCCAGCAGCCCGGGGACAGGGTGGGAGTCTGGGGCCAACGTCCTGACTTTC; CDR3 protein: CASSPGTGWESGANVLTF
clone size: NA; D gene: TRBD1; V gene: TRBV5-1; CDR3 length: 14; J gene: TRBJ2-7; CDR3 DNA: TGCGCCAGCAGCTCCGGGACAGGGGCCTACGAGCAGTACTTC; CDR3 protein: CASSSGTGAYEQYF
clone size: NA; D gene: NA; V gene: TRBV11-2; CDR3 length: 16; J gene: TRBJ2-2; CDR3 DNA: TGTGCCAGCAGCTCATTTAGGGATGGGAACACCGGGGAGCTGTTTTTT; CDR3 protein: CASSSFRDGNTGELFF
clone size: NA; D gene: NA; V gene: TRBV19; CDR3 length: 15; J gene: TRBJ1-3; CDR3 DNA: TGTGCCAGTAGTGCAACAGGGTTAACACAGGACACCATATATTTT; CDR3 protein: CASSATGLTQDTIYF
clone size: NA; D gene: NA; V gene: TRBV5-8; CDR3 length: 15; J gene: TRBJ1-1; CDR3 DNA: TGTGCCAGCAGCTGGGGGACCTCTATGAACACTGAAGCTTTCTTT; CDR3 protein: CASSWGTSMNTEAFF
clone size: NA; D gene: NA; V gene: TRBV7-3; CDR3 length: 13; J gene: TRBJ2-5; CDR3 DNA: TGTGCCAGCGGGGGTGGGCCCCAAGAGACCCAGTACTTC; CDR3 protein: CASGGGPQETQYF
clone size: NA; D gene: TRBD1; V gene: TRBV7-9; CDR3 length: 12; J gene: TRBJ1-1; CDR3 DNA: TGTGCCAGCAGCTTAGAGGCAGGGGGAGCTTTCTTT; CDR3 protein: CASSLEAGGAFF
clone size: NA; D gene: TRBD1; V gene: TRBV27; CDR3 length: 15; J gene: TRBJ2-1; CDR3 DNA: TGTGCCAGCAGGGATCTCGCAGGGGGTTACAATGAGCAGTTCTTC; CDR3 protein: CASRDLAGGYNEQFF
clone size: NA; D gene: NA; V gene: TRBV7-6; CDR3 length: 16; J gene: TRBJ2-1; CDR3 DNA: TGTGCCAGCAGCTTAGTTCCCCCAGGGCCCTACAATGAGCAGTTCTTC; CDR3 protein: CASSLVPPGPYNEQFF
clone size: NA; D gene: NA; V gene: TRBV2; CDR3 length: 15; J gene: TRBJ1-2; CDR3 DNA: TGTGCCAGCAGTGTCGAGGCAGGACCTAACTATGGCTACACCTTC; CDR3 protein: CASSVEAGPNYGYTF
clone size: NA; D gene: NA; V gene: TRBV9; CDR3 length: 17; J gene: TRBJ1-1; CDR3 DNA: TGTGCCAGCAGCGGGGGATTAGGCCCGCTCACTAACACTGAAGCTTTCTTT; CDR3 protein: CASSGGLGPLTNTEAFF
clone size: NA; D gene: NA; V gene: TRBV19; CDR3 length: 12; J gene: TRBJ2-7; CDR3 DNA: TGTGCCAGTAGTAACTCCCGGGGCGAGCAGTACTTC; CDR3 protein: CASSNSRGEQYF
clone size: NA; D gene: NA; V gene: TRBV21-1; CDR3 length: 15; J gene: TRBJ2-3; CDR3 DNA: TGTGCCAGCGACCTTTTCGGAGGATGCACAGATACGCAGTATTTT; CDR3 protein: CASDLFGGCTDTQYF
clone size: few; D gene: NA; V gene: TRBV6-4; CDR3 length: 14; J gene: TRBJ1-2; CDR3 DNA: TGTGCCAGCAGTGTCCCGGGGCGCAGAGGTGGCTACACCTTC; CDR3 protein: CASSVPGRRGGYTF
clone size: NA; D gene: NA; V gene: TRBV7-9; CDR3 length: 14; J gene: TRBJ1-2; CDR3 DNA: TGTGCCAGCAGCTTAGACGGAACTAACTATGGCTACACCTTC; CDR3 protein: CASSLDGTNYGYTF
clone size: NA; D gene: NA; V gene: TRBV2; CDR3 length: 18; J gene: TRBJ2-1; CDR3 DNA: TGTGCCAGCAGTGAGACCCCCAACCGGGGAGGACTGCAAAATGAGCAGTTCTTC; CDR3 protein: CASSETPNRGGLQNEQFF
clone size: NA; D gene: TRBD2; V gene: TRBV19; CDR3 length: 15; J gene: TRBJ2-1; CDR3 DNA: TGTGCCAGTAGTATGCTAGCGGGGGCTTACAATGAGCAGTTCTTC; CDR3 protein: CASSMLAGAYNEQFF
clone size: NA; D gene: TRBD1; V gene: TRBV2; CDR3 length: 12; J gene: TRBJ1-1; CDR3 DNA: TGTGCCAGCAGTGGTCGAGGGGGCGAAGCTTTCTTT; CDR3 protein: CASSGRGGEAFF
clone size: NA; D gene: NA; V gene: TRBV18; CDR3 length: 16; J gene: TRBJ1-2; CDR3 DNA: TGTGCCAGCTCATTAAAGGCGGGGACCGGGGGGCCTGGCTACACCTTC; CDR3 protein: CASSLKAGTGGPGYTF
clone size: once; D gene: TRBD1; V gene: TRBV18; CDR3 length: 15; J gene: TRBJ1-1; CDR3 DNA: TGTGCCAGCTCACGACGGACAGGGGCGAACACTGAAGCTTTCTTT; CDR3 protein: CASSRRTGANTEAFF
clone size: NA; D gene: NA; V gene: TRBV19; CDR3 length: 14; J gene: TRBJ1-5; CDR3 DNA: TGTGCCAGTAGTATTGGAGATTATCTTCGGCCCCAGCATTTT; CDR3 protein: CASSIGDYLRPQHF
clone size: NA; D gene: NA; V gene: TRBV19; CDR3 length: 16; J gene: TRBJ1-5; CDR3 DNA: TGTGCCAGTAGTATATACGGGGGGTCACTAGAGCAGCCCCAGCATTTT; CDR3 protein: CASSIYGGSLEQPQHF
clone size: NA; D gene: NA; V gene: TRBV5-1; CDR3 length: 14; J gene: TRBJ2-1; CDR3 DNA: TGCGCCAGCAGCTCGGGACACAAAAACAATGAGCAGTTCTTC; CDR3 protein: CASSSGHKNNEQFF
clone size: NA; D gene: TRBD1; V gene: TRBV5-1; CDR3 length: 16; J gene: TRBJ2-3; CDR3 DNA: TGCGCCAGCAGCTTGGGACAGGGTGGTCTCACAGATACGCAGTATTTT; CDR3 protein: CASSLGQGGLTDTQYF
clone size: NA; D gene: TRBD2; V gene: TRBV5-5; CDR3 length: 17; J gene: TRBJ2-1; CDR3 DNA: TGTGCCAGCAGCTTGGCCTGGACTAGCGGAAACTACAATGAGCAGTTCTTC; CDR3 protein: CASSLAWTSGNYNEQFF
clone size: NA; D gene: NA; V gene: TRBV2; CDR3 length: 16; J gene: TRBJ1-2; CDR3 DNA: TGTGCCAGCAGTGCCGGAGACAGGTCAGCTAACTATGGCTACACCTTC; CDR3 protein: CASSAGDRSANYGYTF
clone size: NA; D gene: NA; V gene: TRBV4-1; CDR3 length: 15; J gene: TRBJ1-5; CDR3 DNA: TGCGCCAGCAGCCAAGTCAGGGATTTTGGTCAGCCCCAGCATTTT; CDR3 protein: CASSQVRDFGQPQHF
clone size: NA; D gene: TRBD1; V gene: TRBV13; CDR3 length: 17; J gene: TRBJ2-7; CDR3 DNA: TGTGCCAGCAGCTTGGGGTCGGTATGGACAGGCACCCACGAGCAGTACTTC; CDR3 protein: CASSLGSVWTGTHEQYF
clone size: NA; D gene: NA; V gene: TRBV6-1; CDR3 length: 14; J gene: TRBJ1-6; CDR3 DNA: TGTGCCAGCAACCGAGAGGGCAATAATTCACCCCTCCACTTT; CDR3 protein: CASNREGNNSPLHF
clone size: NA; D gene: NA; V gene: TRBV5-5; CDR3 length: 17; J gene: TRBJ1-6; CDR3 DNA: TGTGCCAGCAGCTTGGCGGCAGGAAGCTCCTATAATTCACCCCTCCACTTT; CDR3 protein: CASSLAAGSSYNSPLHF
clone size: NA; D gene: NA; V gene: TRBV5-4; CDR3 length: 12; J gene: TRBJ2-7; CDR3 DNA: TGTGCCAGCAGCAACTATGGCTACGAGCAGTACTTC; CDR3 protein: CASSNYGYEQYF
clone size: NA; D gene: TRBD2; V gene: TRBV5-1; CDR3 length: 17; J gene: TRBJ2-4; CDR3 DNA: TGCGCCAGCAGCTTGGGTTTCGTGTCAGGGAGGGCTAACATTCAGTACTTC; CDR3 protein: CASSLGFVSGRANIQYF
clone size: NA; D gene: TRBD2; V gene: TRBV10-3; CDR3 length: 13; J gene: TRBJ2-3; CDR3 DNA: TGTGCCATCAGAACTAGCGACACAGATACGCAGTATTTT; CDR3 protein: CAIRTSDTDTQYF
clone size: NA; D gene: NA; V gene: TRBV10-3; CDR3 length: 13; J gene: TRBJ1-1; CDR3 DNA: TGTGCCATCAGTGAAAGTTCCATCACTGAAGCTTTCTTT; CDR3 protein: CAISESSITEAFF
clone size: NA; D gene: TRBD2; V gene: TRBV2; CDR3 length: 15; J gene: TRBJ2-5; CDR3 DNA: TGTGCCAGCAGTCGACTAGCGGGAGTTTATGAGACCCAGTACTTC; CDR3 protein: CASSRLAGVYETQYF
clone size: NA; D gene: NA; V gene: TRBV9; CDR3 length: 20; J gene: TRBJ2-1; CDR3 DNA: TGTGCCAGCAGCGTAGCCAGCGGCACGGGGCTAGCGTACGCCTACAATGAGCAGTTCTTC; CDR3 protein: CASSVASGTGLAYAYNEQFF
clone size: NA; D gene: NA; V gene: TRBV5-1; CDR3 length: 12; J gene: TRBJ2-7; CDR3 DNA: TGCGCCAGCAGCCTCGGGGTGAACGAGCAGTACTTC; CDR3 protein: CASSLGVNEQYF
clone size: NA; D gene: TRBD2; V gene: TRBV5-1; CDR3 length: 13; J gene: TRBJ2-1; CDR3 DNA: TGCGCCAGCAGGGGGACTAGCTACAATGAGCAGTTCTTC; CDR3 protein: CASRGTSYNEQFF